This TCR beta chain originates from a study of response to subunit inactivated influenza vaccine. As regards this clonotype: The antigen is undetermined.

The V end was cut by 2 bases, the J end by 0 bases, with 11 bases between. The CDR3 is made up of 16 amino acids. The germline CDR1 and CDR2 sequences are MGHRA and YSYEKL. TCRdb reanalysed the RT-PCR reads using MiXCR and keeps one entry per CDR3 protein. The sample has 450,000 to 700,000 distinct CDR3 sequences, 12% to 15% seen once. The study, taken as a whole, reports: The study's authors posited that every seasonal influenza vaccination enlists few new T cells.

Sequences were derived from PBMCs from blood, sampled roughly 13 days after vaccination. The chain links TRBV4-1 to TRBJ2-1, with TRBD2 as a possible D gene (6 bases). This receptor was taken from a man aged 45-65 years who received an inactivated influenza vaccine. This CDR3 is CASSQPSESSYNEQFF. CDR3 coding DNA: TGCGCCAGCAGCCAACCTAGCGAAAGCTCCTACAATGAGCAGTTCTTC.